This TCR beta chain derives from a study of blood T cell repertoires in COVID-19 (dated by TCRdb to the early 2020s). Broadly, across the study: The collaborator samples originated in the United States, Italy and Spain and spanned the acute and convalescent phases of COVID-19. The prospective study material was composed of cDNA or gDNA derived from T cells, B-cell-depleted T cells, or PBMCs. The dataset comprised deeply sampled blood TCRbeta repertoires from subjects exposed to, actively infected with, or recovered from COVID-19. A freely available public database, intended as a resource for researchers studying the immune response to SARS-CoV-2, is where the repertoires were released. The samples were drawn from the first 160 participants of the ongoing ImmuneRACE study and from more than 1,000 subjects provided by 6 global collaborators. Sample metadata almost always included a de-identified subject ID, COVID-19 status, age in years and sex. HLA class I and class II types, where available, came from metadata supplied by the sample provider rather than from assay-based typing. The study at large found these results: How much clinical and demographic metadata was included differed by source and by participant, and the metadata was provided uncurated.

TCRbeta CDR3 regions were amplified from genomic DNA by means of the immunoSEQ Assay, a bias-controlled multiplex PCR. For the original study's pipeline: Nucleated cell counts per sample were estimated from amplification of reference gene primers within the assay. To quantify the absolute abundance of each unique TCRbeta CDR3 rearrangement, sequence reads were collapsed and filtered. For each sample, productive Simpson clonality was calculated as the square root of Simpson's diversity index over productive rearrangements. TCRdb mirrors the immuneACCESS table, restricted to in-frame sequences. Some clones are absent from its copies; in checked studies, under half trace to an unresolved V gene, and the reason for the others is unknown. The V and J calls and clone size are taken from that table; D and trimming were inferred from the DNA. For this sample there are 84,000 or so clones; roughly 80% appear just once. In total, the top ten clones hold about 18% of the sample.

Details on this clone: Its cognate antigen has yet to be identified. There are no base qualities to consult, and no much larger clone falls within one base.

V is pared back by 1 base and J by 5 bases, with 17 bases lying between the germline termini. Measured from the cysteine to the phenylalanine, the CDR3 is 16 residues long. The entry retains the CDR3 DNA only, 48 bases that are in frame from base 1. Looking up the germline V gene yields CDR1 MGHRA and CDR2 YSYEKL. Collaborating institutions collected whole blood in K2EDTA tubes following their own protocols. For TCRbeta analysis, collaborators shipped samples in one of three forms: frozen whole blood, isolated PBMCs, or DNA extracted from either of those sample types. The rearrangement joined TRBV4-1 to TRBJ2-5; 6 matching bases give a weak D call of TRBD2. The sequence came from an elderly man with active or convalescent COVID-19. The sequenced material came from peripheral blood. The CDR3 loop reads CASSQVRGSGAETQYF. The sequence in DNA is TGCGCCAGCAGCCAAGTACGGGGGAGTGGGGCGGAGACCCAGTACTTC.